These T cell receptor beta chains were read from a single sample in a study of T cell responses to AZD1222 COVID-19 vaccine. The method was immunoSEQ multiplex PCR; TCRdb's version includes in-frame clones alone and lacks a portion of them. The table records around 160,000 clones, 91% of them present only once. Sequences were derived from peripheral blood, sampled 28 days after the second AZD1222 dose. Receptors originate from an adult who received the AZD1222 COVID-19 vaccine. CDR3s include the opening cysteine and the closing phenylalanine or tryptophan. Each record gives: V gene, J gene, D gene, clone size, CDR3 protein, CDR3 DNA. D genes are given only for firm matches. Clone size is given for some rows only: seen once, a few or many times, or a class if the clone is expanded.

TRBV4-1	TRBJ2-7	TRBD1	.	CASSQEALGDYGTGSSYEQYF	TGCGCCAGCAGCCAAGAGGCCCTTGGTGACTACGGGACAGGGTCCTCCTACGAGCAGTACTTC
TRBV2	TRBJ1-1	.	.	CASSDLGTEAFF	TGTGCCAGCAGTGATTTGGGCACTGAAGCTTTCTTT
TRBV12-5	TRBJ2-1	.	.	CATRWGATRHEQFF	TGTGCTACCAGATGGGGGGCTACTAGGCATGAGCAGTTCTTC
TRBV2	TRBJ2-1	TRBD2	.	CASSKLAGDANEQFF	TGTGCCAGCAGTAAACTAGCGGGAGATGCGAATGAGCAGTTCTTC
TRBV15	TRBJ1-1	.	once	CATSRVRPDGRLEAFF	TGTGCCACCAGCAGAGTCCGGCCGGACGGACGACTCGAAGCTTTCTTT
TRBV5-1	TRBJ2-4	.	.	CASSLDGQNIQYF	TGCGCCAGCAGCTTGGACGGCCAAAACATTCAGTACTTC
TRBV18	TRBJ2-1	TRBD2	.	CASSPSSGGAEQFF	TGTGCCAGCTCCCCGTCCAGCGGGGGGGCTGAGCAGTTCTTC
TRBV11-3	TRBJ1-2	TRBD1	.	CASSPRDRGLDGYTF	TGTGCCAGCAGCCCCCGGGACAGGGGGCTCGATGGCTACACCTTC
TRBV4-3	TRBJ2-1	.	.	CASSQDLWAVLRFF	TGCGCCAGCAGCCAAGATCTGTGGGCCGTCCTGCGGTTCTTC
TRBV23-1	TRBJ2-5	.	.	CASSHLIGQGQRETQYF	TGCGCCAGCAGTCATTTAATAGGGCAGGGTCAGAGGGAGACCCAGTACTTC
TRBV7-6	TRBJ2-1	TRBD1	.	CASSSQGASSYYNEQFF	TGTGCCAGCAGCTCTCAGGGGGCGTCGTCCTACTACAATGAGCAGTTCTTC
TRBV27	TRBJ1-1	.	.	CASSVRASGESTEAFF	TGTGCCAGCAGCGTCCGAGCTTCAGGGGAATCCACTGAAGCTTTCTTT
TRBV6-5	TRBJ1-4	.	.	CASRVGLSEKLFF	TGTGCCAGCAGAGTCGGGTTATCTGAAAAACTGTTTTTT
TRBV5-1	TRBJ2-3	TRBD2	once	CASSLTSGNTDTQYF	TGCGCCAGCAGCTTGACTAGCGGAAACACAGATACGCAGTATTTT
TRBV7-2	TRBJ1-2	.	.	CASSLVGGFPANYGYTF	TGTGCCAGCAGCTTAGTTGGGGGCTTCCCGGCTAACTATGGCTACACCTTC
TRBV6-1	TRBJ1-1	.	few	CASSETPGGFATEAFF	TGTGCCAGCAGTGAAACTCCAGGAGGCTTCGCCACTGAAGCTTTCTTT
TRBV2	TRBJ1-5	.	.	CASSYRVTSNQPQHF	TGTGCCAGCAGTTACAGGGTGACGAGCAATCAGCCCCAGCATTTT
TRBV5-1	TRBJ2-3	.	.	CASKQEPHTDTQYF	TGCGCCAGCAAGCAGGAGCCACACACAGATACGCAGTATTTT
TRBV4-3	TRBJ2-1	TRBD1	.	CASSQGDRGYNEQFF	TGCGCCAGCAGCCAGGGGGACAGGGGGTACAATGAGCAGTTCTTC
TRBV11-3	TRBJ2-1	TRBD2	.	CASSLDKALAGIPHNEQFF	TGTGCCAGCAGCTTAGATAAGGCGCTAGCGGGAATTCCCCACAATGAGCAGTTCTTC
TRBV15	TRBJ1-2	.	.	CATSEGHMGRYGYTF	TGTGCCACCAGCGAGGGACATATGGGCCGATATGGCTACACCTTC
TRBV19	TRBJ1-2	TRBD1	.	CASLDRGDYGYTF	TGTGCCAGTTTGGACAGGGGCGACTATGGCTACACCTTC
TRBV5-4	TRBJ1-4	.	.	CASSPEGRRGSREKLFF	TGTGCCAGCAGCCCCGAGGGGAGAAGGGGAAGTCGGGAAAAACTGTTTTTT
TRBV10-1	TRBJ2-3	TRBD1	.	CATVTGYGTDTQYF	TGCGCCACCGTGACAGGGTACGGGACAGATACGCAGTATTTT
TRBV6-1	TRBJ1-3	TRBD1	.	CASSDSTGAGNTIYF	TGTGCCAGCAGTGATTCGACAGGGGCTGGAAACACCATATATTTT
TRBV7-3	TRBJ1-1	.	.	CASSSAPGLGNTEAFF	TGTGCCAGCAGCTCTGCCCCGGGCCTGGGGAACACTGAAGCTTTCTTT
TRBV11-2	TRBJ1-2	.	.	CASSLGWADNYGYTF	TGTGCCAGCAGCTTAGGGTGGGCTGATAACTATGGCTACACCTTC
TRBV6-4	TRBJ2-3	TRBD2	many	CASSDSSGGADTQYF	TGTGCCAGCAGTGACTCGAGCGGGGGGGCAGATACGCAGTATTTT
TRBV7-3	TRBJ2-7	.	.	CASSLTPPGNLYEQYF	TGTGCCAGCAGCCTAACTCCCCCGGGTAATCTCTACGAGCAGTACTTC
TRBV7-8	TRBJ2-5	.	.	CASSLGTVQETQYF	TGTGCCAGCAGCTTAGGTACGGTCCAAGAGACCCAGTACTTC
TRBV18	TRBJ1-1	.	.	CASSPQKGMNTEAFF	TGTGCCAGCTCACCTCAAAAAGGGATGAACACTGAAGCTTTCTTT
TRBV5-8	TRBJ1-1	.	.	CASSSDLVFTEAFF	TGTGCCAGCAGCTCGGACCTTGTCTTCACTGAAGCTTTCTTT
TRBV4-2	TRBJ1-2	.	.	CASSQDHGPDGYTF	TGTGCCAGCAGCCAAGATCACGGCCCCGATGGCTACACCTTC
TRBV5-1	TRBJ2-3	.	.	CASSLEGRQGTDTQYF	TGCGCCAGCAGCTTGGAAGGTCGGCAGGGCACAGATACGCAGTATTTT
TRBV11-2	TRBJ1-4	.	.	CASSFDRTINEKLFF	TGTGCCAGCAGCTTTGACAGGACCATTAATGAAAAACTGTTTTTT
TRBV19	TRBJ1-1	TRBD1	once	CASRDRGLTEAFF	TGTGCCAGTAGGGACAGGGGTTTGACTGAAGCTTTCTTT
TRBV4-1	TRBJ1-6	.	.	CASSQLQGYNSPLHF	TGCGCCAGCAGCCAGTTACAGGGCTATAATTCACCCCTCCACTTT
TRBV19	TRBJ1-1	.	.	CATYPGGAGGTEAFF	TGTGCCACCTACCCGGGGGGGGCCGGTGGCACTGAAGCTTTCTTT
TRBV10-3	TRBJ2-2	TRBD1	.	CAISAKGQGDTGELFF	TGTGCCATCAGTGCAAAGGGACAGGGGGACACCGGGGAGCTGTTTTTT
TRBV6-2/TRBV6-3	TRBJ1-1	.	.	CASSYGGAPGEAFF	TGTGCCAGCAGTTACGGGGGCGCCCCCGGTGAAGCTTTCTTT
TRBV5-1	TRBJ1-1	TRBD1	.	CASSPIQGARNTEAFF	TGCGCCAGCAGCCCCATTCAGGGGGCGCGGAACACTGAAGCTTTCTTT
TRBV20-1	TRBJ1-6	TRBD1	.	CSASQGGLYSMNSPLHF	TGCAGTGCTAGTCAGGGGGGTCTATATTCTATGAATTCACCCCTCCACTTT
TRBV6-1	TRBJ1-1	.	.	CASSEGAGWTEAFF	TGTGCCAGCAGTGAAGGGGCAGGGTGGACTGAAGCTTTCTTT
TRBV11-2	TRBJ2-1	.	.	CASSLDPNRYNEQFF	TGTGCCAGCAGCTTAGACCCGAACAGGTACAATGAGCAGTTCTTC
TRBV5-6	TRBJ1-2	TRBD1	few	CASSRRSGGGYTF	TGTGCCAGCAGCCGGAGGTCAGGGGGTGGCTACACCTTC
TRBV7-8	TRBJ2-2	.	.	CASSLAASGELFF	TGTGCCAGCAGCTTAGCCGCCTCCGGGGAGCTGTTTTTT